What follows are 20 T cell receptor beta chains derived from one specimen sequenced in a study of T-cell memory formation after mild COVID-19. TCRdb analysed the 5' RACE reads with MiXCR anew, one entry per CDR3 protein. The table has some 160,000 distinct CDR3 sequences, about an eighth seen once. Sequences were obtained from PBMCs or a T cell subset sorted from them (not recorded which). Receptor source: a man aged 18 to 29 who had mild COVID-19 (a few samples of this study predate the infection). Cell type and time point are not known.

In this sample, this clonotype turned up a few times. The genes are TRBV20-1 and TRBJ2-5, with TRBD1 matching 8 bases. J lost 5 bases, V lost 3 bases, and 5 bases had no gene match. From germline, CDR1 is DFQATT and CDR2 SNEGSKA (reference sequence). The CDR3 has 13 amino acids. CDR3 loop: CSARARTGETQYF. The CDR3 DNA sequence: TGCAGTGCTAGGGCTCGGACAGGGGAGACCCAGTACTTC.

This clonotype was seen a handful of times. This chain links TRBV5-1 with TRBJ2-7, with TRBD1 as a possible D gene (5 bases). From germline, CDR1 is SGHRS and CDR2 YFSETQ. Trimming shortened V by 5 bases and J by 3 bases, and 9 bases separated the two germline ends. CDR3 length: 12 residues. The CDR3 DNA follows: TGCGCCAGCAGTCCGGACATCTACGAGCAGTACTTC. It is translated as CASSPDIYEQYF.

This clonotype appeared many times. The V call is TRBV5-5, the J call TRBJ2-5; D may be TRBD2 (5 bases). Trimming stripped 2 bases from V and 2 bases from J, with 10 bases between. CDR3 length: 14 residues. The germline CDR1 and CDR2 sequences are SGHKS and YYEKEE (reference sequence). In nucleotides, the CDR3 is TGTGCCAGCAGCTTATTCCGCGGGCAAGAGACCCAGTACTTC. It is translated as CASSLFRGQETQYF.

V gene TRBV27 combines with J gene TRBJ1-1; 7 nucleotides align to TRBD1. V was clipped by 4 bases and J by 0 bases; unmatched bases: 5. CDR1 and CDR2 from the germline V gene are MNHEY and SMNVEV (reference sequence). The CDR3 extends over 15 amino acids. CDR3 amino acids: CASSYTGVMNTEAFF. CDR3 in DNA: TGTGCCAGCAGTTATACAGGGGTGATGAACACTGAAGCTTTCTTT.

This rearrangement joins TRBV12-3 or TRBV12-4 to TRBJ2-1; TRBD2 matches 9 bases. The CDR3 is 21 amino acids. V was clipped by 3 bases and J by 7 bases; unmatched bases: 25. The CDR3 region has the DNA TGTGCCAGCAGTTTGTTTGGGACGGCGGGGGGGCAATCTCTAAGGCGGAATGAGCAGTTCTTC. Translated: CASSLFGTAGGQSLRRNEQFF.

The chain recombines TRBV28 with TRBJ1-5; no reliable D call. CDR1 and CDR2 from the germline V gene are MDHEN and SYDVKM. The CDR3 spans 15 residues. The V end was cut by 3 bases, the J end by 7 bases, with 16 bases between. The CDR3 bases are TGTGCCAGCAGTTTGGAGCCAACCCCACAGCAGCCCCAGCATTTT. Translation gives CASSLEPTPQQPQHF.

The chain links TRBV12-3 or TRBV12-4 to TRBJ2-2; no firm D call. The CDR3 runs to 13 residues. Trimming removed 4 bases from V and 4 bases from J, with 7 bases in between. For the CDR3, the DNA is TGTGCCAGCAGTTCCAGGCGCACCGGGGAGCTGTTTTTT. Translating it yields CASSSRRTGELFF.

The table lists this clonotype with a few counts. This chain uses TRBV7-9 with TRBJ1-2; a possible D gene is TRBD1 (5 bases). The germline V gene has CDR1 SEHNR and CDR2 FQNEAQ (reference sequence). The V end lost 6 bases, the J end lost 4 bases, and 18 bases lay between the germline ends. The CDR3 is made up of 15 amino acids. In DNA, the CDR3 is TGTGCCAGCAGGCCCCGACAGTCTATTACCTATGGCTACACCTTC. Its translation is CASRPRQSITYGYTF.

The chain recombines TRBV5-1 with TRBJ1-1, with a possible D match to TRBD1 (6 bases). The germline V gene has CDR1 SGHRS and CDR2 YFSETQ. Deletions cut 5 bases from V and 4 bases from J, with 12 bases between. The CDR3 is 13 residues long. The CDR3 is CASRLQGGTEAFF. The CDR3 nucleotides read TGCGCCAGCAGACTACAGGGTGGCACTGAAGCTTTCTTT.

This clonotype was counted a few times. The rearrangement uses TRBV5-5 and TRBJ1-1; no definite D call. In germline, CDR1 is SGHKS, CDR2 YYEKEE (reference sequence). CDR3 length equals 14 residues. V dropped 6 bases and J dropped 8 bases, with 20 bases sitting between them. CDR3 sequence: CASTRTAPVTEAFF. Here the CDR3 DNA reads TGTGCCAGCACTCGAACGGCCCCCGTAACGGAAGCTTTCTTT.

This clonotype turned up a few times. V gene TRBV9 combines with J gene TRBJ1-1; 7 positions agree with TRBD1. The CDR3 totals 17 residues. The J segment lost 0 bases and the V segment lost 0 bases, leaving 8 bases of the junction unmatched. Germline CDR1 is SGDLS and CDR2 is YYNGEE. CDR3: CASSVEQGRPLNTEAFF. CDR3 DNA sequence: TGTGCCAGCAGCGTAGAACAGGGGCGGCCTTTGAACACTGAAGCTTTCTTT.

The chain carries TRBV28 and TRBJ1-2, with 10 bases aligning to TRBD1. The CDR3 loop spans 17 amino acids. The germline gives CDR1 MDHEN, CDR2 SYDVKM. The ends lost 3 bases at V and 4 bases at J; junction bases unmatched: 11. CDR3 sequence reads: CASSLRKRTGGLYGYTF. DNA for the CDR3: TGTGCCAGCAGTTTGAGGAAGAGGACAGGGGGTCTCTATGGCTACACCTTC.

The V gene is TRBV20-1, the J gene TRBJ2-7; 8 nucleotides align to TRBD1. Germline CDR1 DFQATT, CDR2 SNEGSKA (reference sequence). V lost 4 bases, J lost 5 bases, and 7 bases stayed unmatched. This CDR3 comprises 13 residues. The CDR3 loop is CSAKGQGLDEQYV. Here the CDR3 DNA reads TGCAGTGCTAAAGGACAGGGCCTAGACGAGCAGTACGTC.

This clonotype showed up many times. The genes are TRBV6-5 and TRBJ2-7, with unresolved D. V shed 2 bases and J shed 7 bases, with 6 bases lying between them. CDR3 length equals 11 residues. Per the germline V gene, CDR1 is MNHEY and CDR2 is SVGAGI. The CDR3 coding sequence is TGTGCCAGCAGTTACGGCGGTGAGCAGTACGTC. It encodes CASSYGGEQYV.

This clonotype was picked up a small number of times. The chain carries TRBV5-1 and TRBJ2-3; D call uncertain. Trimming took off 2 bases at V and 9 bases at J, with 10 bases between the two ends. Germline V gene data show CDR1 as SGHRS and CDR2 as YFSETQ. The CDR3 is 12 residues long. CDR3 DNA: TGCGCCAGCAGCTTCAGCCTCCAGACGCAGTATTTT. This gives the protein CASSFSLQTQYF.

Ten or more counts support this clonotype. This sequence joins TRBV20-1 and TRBJ2-3; weak D call: TRBD2 (6 bases). The CDR3 is made up of 14 amino acids. Trimming cost V 7 bases and J 2 bases, with 16 bases left between them. The germline CDR1 and CDR2 sequences are DFQATT and SNEGSKA (reference sequence). The CDR3 sequence: CSGAGAGPTDTQYF. CDR3 nucleotides: TGCAGTGGAGCCGGGGCGGGGCCCACAGATACGCAGTATTTT.

This clonotype was seen repeatedly, ten times or more. The V and J genes are TRBV5-1 and TRBJ1-3, with D possibly TRBD1 on 5 matching bases. The CDR3 contains 17 residues. The ends were cut back, 4 bases at V and 0 bases at J, with 17 bases in the middle. Germline V gene data show CDR1 as SGHRS and CDR2 as YFSETQ. CDR3 sequence (DNA): TGCGCCAGCAGCCTACAGGATTGGGGTCACTCTGGAAACACCATATATTTT. It encodes CASSLQDWGHSGNTIYF.

A few counts support this clonotype. In DNA form, the CDR3 reads TGCAGTGCTAGCGGGGGGAATCAGCCCCAGCATTTT. Translating gives CSASGGNQPQHF. The V gene is TRBV20-1, the J gene TRBJ1-5, with a weak D call TRBD1 (5 bases). V was cut by 3 bases and J by 4 bases, with 7 bases left in between. Germline assignment: CDR1 DFQATT and CDR2 SNEGSKA (reference sequence). The CDR3 sequence is 12 residues long.

This clonotype appeared a few times. The chain combines TRBV18 with TRBJ2-5; 8 bases are a match to TRBD1. V trimming: 4 bases; J trimming: 3 bases; junction bases outside the gene matches: 7. From germline, CDR1 is KGHSH and CDR2 LQKENI. The CDR3 is made up of 15 amino acids. The CDR3 nucleotides read TGTGCCAGCTCACTCTTTCTACAGGGGGAAGAGACCCAGTACTTC. Its translation: CASSLFLQGEETQYF.

This clonotype has more than one count but fewer than ten. V and J are TRBV5-1 and TRBJ1-5, with 8 bases matching TRBD1. There are 14 residues in the CDR3. Trimming at V came to 4 bases and at J to 3 bases, leaving 3 bases not matched to a gene. Germline V gives CDR1 SGHRS, CDR2 YFSETQ. In nucleotides, the CDR3 is TGCGCCAGCAGCCTGACAGGGGCCAATCAGCCCCAGCATTTT. This sequence encodes CASSLTGANQPQHF. Complete variable domain (other parts from reference TRBV5-1 and TRBJ1-5): KAGVTQTPRYLIKTRGQQVTLSCSPISGHRSVSWYQQTPGQGLQFLFEYFSETQRNKGNFPGRFSGRQFSNSRSEMNVSTLELGDSALYLCASSLTGANQPQHFGDGTRLSIL.